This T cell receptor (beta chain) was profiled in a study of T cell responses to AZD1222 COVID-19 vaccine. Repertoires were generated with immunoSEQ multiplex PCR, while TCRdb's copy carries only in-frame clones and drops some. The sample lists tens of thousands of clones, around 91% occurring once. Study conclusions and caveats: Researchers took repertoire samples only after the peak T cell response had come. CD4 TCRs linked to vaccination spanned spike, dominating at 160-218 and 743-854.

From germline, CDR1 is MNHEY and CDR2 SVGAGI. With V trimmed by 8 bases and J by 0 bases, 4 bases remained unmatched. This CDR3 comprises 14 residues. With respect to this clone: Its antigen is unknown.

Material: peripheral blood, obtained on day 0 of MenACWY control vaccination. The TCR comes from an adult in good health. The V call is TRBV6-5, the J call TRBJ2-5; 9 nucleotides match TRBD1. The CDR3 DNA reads TGTGCCAGCCGAGGGACAGGGAACCAAGAGACCCAGTACTTC. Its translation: CASRGTGNQETQYF.